A single sample is the source of the 24 T cell receptor beta chains below, sequenced in a study of shared clonotypes between healthy human individuals. Naive-designated CD8 cells lacked CD45RO, were positively enriched for CCR7, and omitted terminally differentiated effector memory CD45RA+ cells. The repertoire was sequenced with immunoSEQ multiplex PCR; TCRdb's copy has only in-frame clones and lacks some. The profile shows around 2,000,000 clones, 85% to 95% of them singletons. Sequencing used naive CD8+ T cells from PBMCs. These receptor sequences come from a man younger than 30 in good health. Some clones in this sample may be carry-over from other donors' samples.

The chain combines TRBV5-6 with TRBJ1-4; 7 positions match TRBD1. This CDR3 has 14 amino acids. Germline V gene sequence: CDR1 SGHDT, CDR2 YYEEEE. The V and J ends lost 6 bases and 8 bases, in that order; junction bases with no gene match: 10. CDR3 sequence: CASIHRDSGEKLFF. DNA for the CDR3: TGTGCCAGCATACACCGGGACAGTGGGGAAAAACTGTTTTTT.

This clone was observed a handful of times. The chain combines TRBV15 with TRBJ1-1, with a weak D call TRBD1 (5 bases). This CDR3 is built from 14 residues. V dropped 1 base and J dropped 0 bases, with 6 bases sitting between them. In germline, CDR1 is LNHNV, CDR2 YYDKDF (reference sequence). The CDR3 sequence is CATSRATVNTEAFF. Here the CDR3 DNA reads TGTGCCACCAGCAGAGCGACAGTGAACACTGAAGCTTTCTTT.

This chain links TRBV28 with TRBJ2-3; the D gene is possibly TRBD2 (5 bases). Germline assignment: CDR1 MDHEN and CDR2 SYDVKM. The ends were cut back, 1 base at V and 0 bases at J, with 17 bases in the middle. CDR3 length: 18 residues. The CDR3: CASSLYPDSTPSTDTQYF. CDR3 in DNA: TGTGCCAGCAGTTTATATCCGGACTCTACTCCTAGCACAGATACGCAGTATTTT.

The V and J genes are TRBV6-5 and TRBJ1-3; perhaps TRBD1 as D (6 bases). The CDR3 is 14 residues long. The V gene's germline CDR1 is MNHEY and CDR2 SVGAGI. V lost 8 bases, J lost 4 bases, and 15 bases lay in between. The chain's CDR3 is CASAYGGAGNTIYF. Here the CDR3 DNA reads TGTGCCAGCGCCTACGGGGGCGCGGGAAACACCATATATTTT.

The V and J genes are TRBV5-1 and TRBJ1-1; TRBD1 agrees at 9 bases. V was clipped by 1 base and J by 6 bases; unmatched bases: 10. This CDR3 comprises 16 residues. Germline assignment: CDR1 SGHRS and CDR2 YFSETQ. CDR3 in amino acids: CASSLSPGTGYPEAFF. In nucleotides, the CDR3 is TGCGCCAGCAGCTTGAGCCCCGGGACAGGGTACCCTGAAGCTTTCTTT.

The gene calls are TRBV14 and TRBJ2-3; D possibly corresponds to TRBD1 (6 bases). V was shortened by 1 base and J by 1 base, with 15 bases between the two germline ends. The CDR3 sequence is 17 residues long. Germline V gene data show CDR1 as SGHDN and CDR2 as FVKESK. The CDR3 spells CASSQGPAGAGTDTQYF. Written as DNA, the CDR3 is TGTGCCAGCAGCCAAGGTCCAGCAGGGGCCGGCACAGATACGCAGTATTTT.

The V and J genes are TRBV6-5 and TRBJ2-1; D is possibly TRBD2 (6 bases). V lost 6 bases, J lost 6 bases, and 9 bases lay in between. This CDR3 is 12 amino acids long. Germline loops: CDR1 MNHEY, CDR2 SVGAGI. The CDR3 nucleotides are TGTGCCAGCAGCATTAGCGGCAATGAGCAGTTCTTC. This gives the protein CASSISGNEQFF.

This chain joins TRBV28 and TRBJ2-7; the D is unclear. CDR3 length: 14 residues. Germline V lookup: CDR1 MDHEN, CDR2 SYDVKM. Trimming took 6 bases from V and 3 from J, leaving 15 bases between them. CDR3 in DNA: TGTGCCAGCAGCTTGACCCCGTTGGGCTACGAGCAGTACTTC. As protein: CASSLTPLGYEQYF.

This chain uses TRBV7-9 with TRBJ1-5; D call uncertain. V was shortened by 2 bases and J by 0 bases, with 8 bases between the two germline ends. The germline V gene encodes CDR1 SEHNR and CDR2 FQNEAQ (reference sequence). CDR3 length: 15 amino acids. The CDR3 loop reads CASSLNGDSNQPQHF. Written as DNA, the CDR3 is TGTGCCAGCAGCTTAAATGGGGATAGCAATCAGCCCCAGCATTTT.

This clone was seen only once. V usage is TRBV4-3 and J usage is TRBJ2-7; TRBD2 agrees at 7 bases. Per the germline V gene, CDR1 is LGHNA and CDR2 is YSLEER. The CDR3 spans 13 residues. The junction had 8 bases not matched to a gene; V was cut back by 9 bases and J by 3 bases. For the CDR3, the DNA is TGCGCCAGGAGAGCGGGATTTCTCTACGAGCAGTACTTC. Translating it yields CARRAGFLYEQYF.

V and J are TRBV28 and TRBJ2-1, with a possible D match to TRBD2 (5 bases). The germline V gene encodes CDR1 MDHEN and CDR2 SYDVKM. This CDR3 contains 15 residues. V was trimmed by 6 bases and J by 4 bases, leaving 16 bases between them. The CDR3 nucleotides read TGTGCCAGCAGACAAAGCGGAACCCCTTACAATGAGCAGTTCTTC. Its translation: CASRQSGTPYNEQFF. Supplemented by reference TRBV28 and TRBJ2-1, the full variable domain reads DVKVTQSSRYLVKRTGEKVFLECVQDMDHENMFWYRQDPGLGLRLIYFSYDVKMKEKGDIPEGYSVSREKKERFSLILESASTNQTSMYLCASRQSGTPYNEQFFGPGTRLTVL.

The CDR3 loop is CASSTLLAGGPGELFF. CDR3 DNA: TGTGCCAGCAGTACCCTCTTAGCGGGAGGGCCCGGGGAGCTGTTTTTT. This chain connects TRBV27 to TRBJ2-2; 11 nucleotides line up with TRBD2. The ends lost 5 bases at V and 6 bases at J; junction bases unmatched: 8. Per the germline V gene, CDR1 is MNHEY and CDR2 is SMNVEV (reference sequence). CDR3 length: 16 residues.

The chain links TRBV4-2 to TRBJ2-7, with 7 nucleotides matching TRBD2. CDR1 LGHNA and CDR2 YNFKEQ come from the germline V gene. V dropped 0 bases and J dropped 3; count of bases not matched to a gene: 2. The CDR3 spans 14 residues. This chain's CDR3 is CASSQERTSYEQYF. CDR3 nucleotides: TGTGCCAGCAGCCAAGAAAGGACTAGCTACGAGCAGTACTTC.

This clone was recorded only once. The rearrangement uses TRBV4-1 and TRBJ2-1; a weak D match, TRBD1 (6 bases). Trimming cost V 5 bases and J 5 bases, with 16 bases left between them. The germline CDR1 and CDR2 sequences are MGHRA and YSYEKL. This CDR3 has 15 amino acids. CDR3 amino acids: CASSSDSLRDNEQFF. The CDR3 DNA follows: TGCGCCAGCAGCTCGGACAGTCTAAGGGACAATGAGCAGTTCTTC.

This clone was counted a few times. The V gene is TRBV19, the J gene TRBJ1-5; the D is unclear. V lost 3 bases to trimming and J lost 2 bases, with 8 bases between them. Germline V gives CDR1 LNHDA, CDR2 SQIVND (reference sequence). CDR3 length: 14 residues. The CDR3 DNA sequence: TGTGCCAGTAGTATGGGGTTGGGCAATCAGCCCCAGCATTTT. Amino acid sequence: CASSMGLGNQPQHF.

CDR3 DNA: TGTGCCAGCAATTTTGGAGGAAAAGCCTCTGGAAACACCATATATTTT. Its protein is CASNFGGKASGNTIYF. The chain carries TRBV2 and TRBJ1-3; no clear D gene. Germline V gene data show CDR1 as SNHLY and CDR2 as FYNNEI. V dropped 7 bases and J dropped 0 bases, with 16 bases sitting between them. The CDR3 runs to 16 residues.

V is TRBV4-1 and J is TRBJ1-2; TRBD1 aligns across 7 bases. Germline CDR1 and CDR2: MGHRA and YSYEKL. The J segment lost 2 bases and the V segment lost 0 bases, leaving 9 bases of the junction unmatched. The CDR3 has 17 residues. CDR3 residues: CASSQDSGTDTNYGYTF. CDR3 nucleotides: TGCGCCAGCAGCCAAGACTCCGGGACAGATACAAACTATGGCTACACCTTC.

The rearrangement uses TRBV7-9 and TRBJ1-4, with TRBD1 matching 7 bases. With 2 bases clipped from V and 5 bases from J, the junction kept 5 bases outside the gene matches. This CDR3 comprises 15 residues. Germline loops: CDR1 SEHNR, CDR2 FQNEAQ (reference sequence). The CDR3 spells CASSLRQGGNEKLFF. The CDR3, as DNA: TGTGCCAGCAGCTTACGTCAGGGGGGGAATGAAAAACTGTTTTTT.

The gene calls are TRBV10-2 and TRBJ2-7; TRBD1 aligns across 11 bases. This CDR3 comprises 14 residues. Germline trimming cut 7 bases from V and 6 bases from J; bases unmatched to any gene: 8. CDR1 and CDR2 from the germline V gene are WSHSY and SAAADI. The CDR3 DNA is TGCGCCAGCATGACGTGGACAGGGGGCGGCGAGCAGTACTTC. It yields the protein CASMTWTGGGEQYF.

Points on this clone: Distinct nucleotide sequences in the sample also encode this CDR3. V is TRBV27 and J is TRBJ1-1; D gene unclear. Germline lookup yields CDR1 MNHEY and CDR2 SMNVEV (reference sequence). V was pared by 0 bases and J by 0 bases, with 8 bases between. The CDR3 covers 15 residues. The CDR3 sequence is CASSLSRALNTEAFF. CDR3 nucleotides: TGTGCCAGCAGTTTATCGAGGGCCCTGAACACTGAAGCTTTCTTT.

This clone was counted once. The chain links TRBV9 to TRBJ1-2, with D uncertain. The germline V and J ends were trimmed by 3 bases and 0 bases, with 18 bases remaining between them. The CDR3 sequence is 17 residues long. Germline V lookup: CDR1 SGDLS, CDR2 YYNGEE. DNA for the CDR3: TGTGCCAGCAGCGCCCAAAGGAGGGAAGGGACTAACTATGGCTACACCTTC. It encodes CASSAQRREGTNYGYTF.

V usage is TRBV7-8 and J usage is TRBJ2-2; maybe TRBD1 (5 bases). V lost 7 bases to trimming and J lost 5 bases, with 8 bases between them. Looked up from germline, CDR1 is SGHVS and CDR2 is FQNEAQ. The length of the CDR3 is 12 residues. As DNA, the CDR3 is TGTGCCAGCAACCCAGGGACCGGGGAGCTGTTTTTT. This translates into CASNPGTGELFF.

This chain joins TRBV7-2 and TRBJ1-1; D is perhaps TRBD1 (5 bases). V was clipped by 5 bases and J by 4 bases, with 14 bases between them. The germline V gene has CDR1 SGHTA and CDR2 FQGNSA. The CDR3 spans 14 residues. The CDR3 loop is CASSLIRDGTEAFF. CDR3 sequence (DNA): TGTGCCAGCAGCCTAATCCGGGACGGCACTGAAGCTTTCTTT.

This clone was recorded once. The chain links TRBV5-6 to TRBJ2-1; the D gene could be TRBD1 or TRBD2 (5 bases each). CDR3 length: 13 residues. V was trimmed by 4 bases and J by 10 bases, leaving 15 bases between them. Germline V lookup: CDR1 SGHDT, CDR2 YYEEEE. The CDR3 sequence: CASSLGAGDEQFF. CDR3 sequence (DNA): TGTGCCAGCAGCCTCGGTGCCGGGGACGAGCAGTTCTTC.